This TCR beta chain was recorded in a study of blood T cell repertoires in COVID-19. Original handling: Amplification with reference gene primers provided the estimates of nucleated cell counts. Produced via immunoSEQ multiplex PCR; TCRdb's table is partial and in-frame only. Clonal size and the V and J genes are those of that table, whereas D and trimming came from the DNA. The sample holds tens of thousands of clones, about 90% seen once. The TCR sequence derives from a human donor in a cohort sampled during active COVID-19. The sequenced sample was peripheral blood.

The CDR3 sequence: CASSPTGKLFF. The CDR3 DNA reads TGTGCCAGCAGTCCTACAGGAAAACTGTTTTTT. This chain joins TRBV12-3 or TRBV12-4 and TRBJ1-4; tentative D call: TRBD1 (5 bases). V was trimmed by 5 bases and J by 10 bases, leaving 8 bases between them. The CDR3 has 11 residues.